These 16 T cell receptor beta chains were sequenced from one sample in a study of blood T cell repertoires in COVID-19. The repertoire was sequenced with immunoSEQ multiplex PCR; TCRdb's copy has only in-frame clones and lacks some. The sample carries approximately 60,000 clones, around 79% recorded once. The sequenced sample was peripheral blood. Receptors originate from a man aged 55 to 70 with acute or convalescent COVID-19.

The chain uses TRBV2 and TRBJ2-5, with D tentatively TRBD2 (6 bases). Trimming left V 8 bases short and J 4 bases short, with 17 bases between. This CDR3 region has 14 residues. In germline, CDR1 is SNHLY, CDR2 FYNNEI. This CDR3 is CASGPVQEGETQYF. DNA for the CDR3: TGTGCCAGCGGACCGGTACAGGAGGGAGAGACCCAGTACTTC.

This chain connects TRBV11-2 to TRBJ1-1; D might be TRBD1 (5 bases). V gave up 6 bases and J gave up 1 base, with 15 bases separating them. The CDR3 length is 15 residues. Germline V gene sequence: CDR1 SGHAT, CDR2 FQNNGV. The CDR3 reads CASSSWGLGNTEAFF. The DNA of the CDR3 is TGTGCCAGCAGTTCGTGGGGACTCGGGAACACTGAAGCTTTCTTT.

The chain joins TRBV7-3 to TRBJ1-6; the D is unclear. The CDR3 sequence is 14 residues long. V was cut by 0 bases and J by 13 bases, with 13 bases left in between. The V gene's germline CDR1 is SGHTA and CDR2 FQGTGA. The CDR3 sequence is CASSLTAGSDPLHF. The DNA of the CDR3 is TGTGCCAGCAGCTTAACAGCGGGGTCCGACCCCCTCCACTTT. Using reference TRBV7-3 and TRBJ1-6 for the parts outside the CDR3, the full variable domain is GAGVSQTPSNKVTEKGKYVELRCDPISGHTALYWYRQSLGQGPEFLIYFQGTGAADDSGLPNDRFFAVRPEGSVSTLKIQRTERGDSAVYLCASSLTAGSDPLHFGNGTRLTVT.

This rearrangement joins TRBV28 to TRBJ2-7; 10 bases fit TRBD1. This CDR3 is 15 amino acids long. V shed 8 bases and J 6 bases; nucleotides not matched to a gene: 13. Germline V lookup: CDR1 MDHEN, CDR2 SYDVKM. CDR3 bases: TGTGCCAGCTACGATCGGGGACAGGGGCCCCCCGAGCAGTACTTC. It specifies CASYDRGQGPPEQYF.

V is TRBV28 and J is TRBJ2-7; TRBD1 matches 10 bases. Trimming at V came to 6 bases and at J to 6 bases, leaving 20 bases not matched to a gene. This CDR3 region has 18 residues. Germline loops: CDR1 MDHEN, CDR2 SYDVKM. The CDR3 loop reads CASSSLGQGSGGPIEQYF. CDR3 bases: TGTGCCAGCAGCTCCCTGGGACAGGGGTCCGGGGGGCCCATCGAGCAGTACTTC.

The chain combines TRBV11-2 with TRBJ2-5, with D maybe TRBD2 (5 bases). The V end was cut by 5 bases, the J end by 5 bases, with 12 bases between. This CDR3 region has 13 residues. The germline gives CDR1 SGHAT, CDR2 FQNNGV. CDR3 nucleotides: TGTGCCAGCAGCCCTGGACTGCCGGAGACCCAGTACTTC. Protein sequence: CASSPGLPETQYF.

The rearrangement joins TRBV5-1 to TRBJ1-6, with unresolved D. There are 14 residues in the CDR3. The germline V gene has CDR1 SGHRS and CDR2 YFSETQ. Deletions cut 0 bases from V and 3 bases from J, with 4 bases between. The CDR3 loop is CASSLEHYNSPLHF. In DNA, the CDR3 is TGCGCCAGCAGCTTGGAACACTATAATTCACCCCTCCACTTT.

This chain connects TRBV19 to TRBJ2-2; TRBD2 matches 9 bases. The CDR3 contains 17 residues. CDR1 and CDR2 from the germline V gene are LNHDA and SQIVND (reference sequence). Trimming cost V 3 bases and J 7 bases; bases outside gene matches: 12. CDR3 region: CASSIPWGSGSFGELFF. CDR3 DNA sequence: TGTGCCAGTAGTATTCCCTGGGGTAGCGGGAGCTTCGGGGAGCTGTTTTTT.

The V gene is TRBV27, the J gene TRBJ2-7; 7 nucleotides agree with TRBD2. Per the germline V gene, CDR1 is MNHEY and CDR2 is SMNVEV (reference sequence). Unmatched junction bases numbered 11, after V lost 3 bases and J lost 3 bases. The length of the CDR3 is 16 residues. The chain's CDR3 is CASSFEGAGPGYEQYF. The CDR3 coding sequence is TGTGCCAGCAGTTTTGAAGGAGCGGGACCCGGCTACGAGCAGTACTTC.

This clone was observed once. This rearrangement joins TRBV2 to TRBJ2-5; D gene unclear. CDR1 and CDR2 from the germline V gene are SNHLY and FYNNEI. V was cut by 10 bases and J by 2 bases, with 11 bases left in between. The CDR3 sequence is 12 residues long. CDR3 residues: CATNVRQETQYF. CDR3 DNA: TGTGCCACGAATGTACGGCAAGAGACCCAGTACTTC. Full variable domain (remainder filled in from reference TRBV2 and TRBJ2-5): EPEVTQTPSHQVTQMGQEVILRCVPISNHLYFYWYRQILGQKVEFLVSFYNNEISEKSEIFDDQFSVERPDGSNFTLKIRSTKLEDSAMYFCATNVRQETQYFGPGTRLLVL.

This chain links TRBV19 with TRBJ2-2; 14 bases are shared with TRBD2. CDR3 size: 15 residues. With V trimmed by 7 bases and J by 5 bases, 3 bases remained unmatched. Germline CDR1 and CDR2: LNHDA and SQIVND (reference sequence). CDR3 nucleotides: TGTGCCAGTACCGGACTAGCGGGAGGAACCGGGGAGCTGTTTTTT. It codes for CASTGLAGGTGELFF.

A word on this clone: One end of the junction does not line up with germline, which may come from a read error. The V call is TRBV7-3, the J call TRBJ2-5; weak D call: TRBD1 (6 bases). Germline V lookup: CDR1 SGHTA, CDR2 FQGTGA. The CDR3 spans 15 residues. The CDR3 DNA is TGTGTCAGCAGCTTATCGGTTACAGGGCCGCGGTCCCAGTACTTC. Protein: CVSSLSVTGPRSQYF.

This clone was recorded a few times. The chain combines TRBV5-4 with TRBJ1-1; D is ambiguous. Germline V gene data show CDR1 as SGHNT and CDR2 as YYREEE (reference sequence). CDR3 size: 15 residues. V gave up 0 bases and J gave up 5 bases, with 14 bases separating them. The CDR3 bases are TGTGCCAGCAGCTTGGGCGGGCCATCGGGGACTGAAGCTTTCTTT. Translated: CASSLGGPSGTEAFF.

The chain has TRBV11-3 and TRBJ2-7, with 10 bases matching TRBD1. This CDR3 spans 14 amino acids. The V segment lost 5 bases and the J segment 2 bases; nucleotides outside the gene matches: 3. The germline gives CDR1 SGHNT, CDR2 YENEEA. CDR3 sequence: CASSLGTGAYEQYF. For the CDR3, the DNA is TGTGCCAGCAGCCTGGGGACAGGGGCCTACGAGCAGTACTTC.

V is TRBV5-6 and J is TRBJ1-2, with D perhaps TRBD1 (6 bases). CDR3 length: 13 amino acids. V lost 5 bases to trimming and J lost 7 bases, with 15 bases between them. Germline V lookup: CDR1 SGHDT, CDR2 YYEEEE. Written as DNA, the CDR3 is TGTGCCAGCAGTTACCAGGGGAGTCGTGGCTACACCTTC. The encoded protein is CASSYQGSRGYTF.

This chain's CDR3 is CASSVGYRANQPQHF. The DNA of the CDR3 is TGTGCCAGCAGCGTAGGTTACAGGGCAAATCAGCCCCAGCATTTT. V usage is TRBV9 and J usage is TRBJ1-5; D might be TRBD1 (6 bases). Trimming shortened V by 0 bases and J by 4 bases, and 11 bases separated the two germline ends. The length of the CDR3 is 15 residues. The germline V gene has CDR1 SGDLS and CDR2 YYNGEE.